These T cell receptor beta chains were read from a single sample in a study of cytomegalovirus exposure and HLA in healthy donors. The method was immunoSEQ multiplex PCR; TCRdb's version includes in-frame clones alone and lacks a portion of them. The sample has 150,000 to 200,000 clones, and its top ten clones hold approximately 6.4%. Material: PBMCs. The receptors derive from a man between 25 and 39 years old in good health and CMV-seronegative. The CDR3 runs from the conserved cysteine through the conserved F or W. D genes are given only for firm matches.

NA,TRBV6-6,TRBJ2-7,TGTGCCGCGGAGAGGCGGGGGCCCTACGAGCAGTACTTC,CAAERRGPYEQYF
TRBD2,TRBV6-4,TRBJ2-7,TGTGCCAGCAGTGACCCCGAAGCCCTAGCGGGAGGGCCCGCGTACGAGCAGTACTTC,CASSDPEALAGGPAYEQYF
NA,TRBV11-3,TRBJ2-2,TGTGCCAGCAGCTTACTTTCGAACACCGGGGAGCTGTTTTTT,CASSLLSNTGELFF
TRBD1,TRBV7-9,TRBJ2-7,TGTGCCAGCAGCCCCCGCGGCAGGGGGAGAGAGGAGTACTTC,CASSPRGRGREEYF
TRBD1,TRBV19,TRBJ2-5,TGTGCCAGTAGTATGAGCGGGTGGACAGGGGGCCCGGAGACCCAGTACTTC,CASSMSGWTGGPETQYF
TRBD2,TRBV5-1,TRBJ2-2,TGCGCCAGCAGCTTGGCAGGCGGCGGGGGGGCCACCGGAGAGCTGTTTTTT,CASSLAGGGGATGELFF
NA,TRBV5-5,TRBJ1-2,TGTGCCAGCAGCTTGATGGGGCCGCGGGGCTATGGCTACACCTTC,CASSLMGPRGYGYTF
TRBD1,TRBV9,TRBJ1-1,TGTGCCAGCAGCGTAGCCCCGGGACAGGGCAACACTGAAGCTTTCTTT,CASSVAPGQGNTEAFF
TRBD1,TRBV30,TRBJ1-2,TGTGCCTGGAGTACCCAGGGGGCGGGCTATGGCTACACCTTC,CAWSTQGAGYGYTF
NA,TRBV6-5,TRBJ2-3,TGTGCCAGCAAGCTGAGCAGGGTCGGGACAGATACGCAGTATTTT,CASKLSRVGTDTQYF
NA,TRBV30,TRBJ2-7,TGTGCCTGGAGTCGGGTCCACGAGCAGTACTTC,CAWSRVHEQYF
NA,TRBV29-1,TRBJ1-1,TGCAGCGTTGGGAGGGGAGGAACTGAAGCTTTCTTT,CSVGRGGTEAFF
NA,TRBV5-1,TRBJ1-4,TGCGCCAGCAGCTTGGGAGGGGGTGAAGAAAAACTGTTTTTT,CASSLGGGEEKLFF
NA,TRBV7-9,TRBJ1-5,TGTGCCAGCAGCTCGGGACTTCTTGGGGAGCCCCAGCATTTT,CASSSGLLGEPQHF
TRBD1,TRBV2,TRBJ1-5,TGTGCCAGCAGTGAAGGGGACAGGGGGCCGGGTCAGCCCCAGCATTTT,CASSEGDRGPGQPQHF
NA,TRBV2,TRBJ1-6,TGTGCCAGCAGTGAACGGGCGTCCGGGGATAATTCACCCCTCCACTTT,CASSERASGDNSPLHF
NA,TRBV19,TRBJ2-1,TGTGCCAGTAACCCCAACAGGCCCCACAATGAGCAGTTCTTC,CASNPNRPHNEQFF
TRBD1,TRBV6-5,TRBJ1-2,TGTGCCAGCAGACTTGACAGGGACTATGGCTACACCTTC,CASRLDRDYGYTF
NA,TRBV27,TRBJ2-7,TGTGCCAGCATTTTTCCGTACTACGAGCAGTACTTC,CASIFPYYEQYF
NA,TRBV6-1,TRBJ1-5,TGTGCCAGCCGAGTTTTTCGGGAGGGCAATCAGCCCCAGCATTTT,CASRVFREGNQPQHF